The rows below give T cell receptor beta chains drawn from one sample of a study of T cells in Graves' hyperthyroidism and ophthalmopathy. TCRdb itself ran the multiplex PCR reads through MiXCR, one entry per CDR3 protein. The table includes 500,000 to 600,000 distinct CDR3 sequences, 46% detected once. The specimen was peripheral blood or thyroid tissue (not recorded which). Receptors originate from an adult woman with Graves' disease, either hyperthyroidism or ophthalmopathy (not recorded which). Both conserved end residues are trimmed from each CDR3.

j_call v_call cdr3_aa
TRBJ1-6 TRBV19 ASRPGQMNSPLH
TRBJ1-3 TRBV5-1 ASSPNAGSGNTIY
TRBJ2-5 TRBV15 ATSRDRTGGDRETQY
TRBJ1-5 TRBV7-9 ASSFWTGGSNQPQH
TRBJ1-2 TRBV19 ASSNEGTDPGRYT
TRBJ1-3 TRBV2 ASSRGVIGNTIY
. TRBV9 ASSVGEKYQETQY
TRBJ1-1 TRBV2 ASSPDSEAF
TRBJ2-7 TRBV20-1 SGASTRRSQSSYEQY
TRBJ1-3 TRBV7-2 ASSLIFSGNTIY
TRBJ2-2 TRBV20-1 SARARGSGTWNTGELF
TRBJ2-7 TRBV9 ASSKGGASGTYEQY
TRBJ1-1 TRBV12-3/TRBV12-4 ASSGAMATEAF
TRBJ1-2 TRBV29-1 SVRDRLSYT
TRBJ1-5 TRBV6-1 ASTPAGGLGKPQH
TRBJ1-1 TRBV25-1 ASSEWAGVEAF
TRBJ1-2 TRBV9 ASSRGRGNYGYT
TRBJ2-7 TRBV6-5 ASSYSGTSGDEQY
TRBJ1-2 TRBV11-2 AISPGQGYGYT
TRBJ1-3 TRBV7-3 ASSPPSGQISGNTIY
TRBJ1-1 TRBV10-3 AAHPSGANTEAF
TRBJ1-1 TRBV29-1 SVENRGWNTEAF
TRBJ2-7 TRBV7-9 ASTKAGLADVYEQY
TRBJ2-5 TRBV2 ASSLRAGGETQY
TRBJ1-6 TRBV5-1 ASSLVGTGESPLH
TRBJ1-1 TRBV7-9 ASSFGGGDEAF
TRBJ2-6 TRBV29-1 SVELFSGANVLT
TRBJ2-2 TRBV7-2 ASSAGQAGTGELF
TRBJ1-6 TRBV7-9 ASSLGGRSPLH
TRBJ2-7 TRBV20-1 SASSGEMQY
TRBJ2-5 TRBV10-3 AISDRIPNQETQY
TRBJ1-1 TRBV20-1 SAREGGGTEAF
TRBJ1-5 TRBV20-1 SAREPLTFSNQPQH
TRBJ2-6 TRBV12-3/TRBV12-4 ASSFQGAGANVLT
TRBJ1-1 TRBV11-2 ASSLVARGTLNTEAF
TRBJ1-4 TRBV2 ASSSQGLF
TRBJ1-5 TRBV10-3 AISGQGGQPQH
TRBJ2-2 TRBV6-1 ASSEAGSLTGELF
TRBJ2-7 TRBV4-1 ASSQEGQGSSYEQY
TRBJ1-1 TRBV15 ATSRSTSGTEAF
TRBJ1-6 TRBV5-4 ASSLRMRDSPLH
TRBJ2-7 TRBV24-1 ATSDAGLKGNEQY
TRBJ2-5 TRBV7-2 ASSPEKGYEETQY